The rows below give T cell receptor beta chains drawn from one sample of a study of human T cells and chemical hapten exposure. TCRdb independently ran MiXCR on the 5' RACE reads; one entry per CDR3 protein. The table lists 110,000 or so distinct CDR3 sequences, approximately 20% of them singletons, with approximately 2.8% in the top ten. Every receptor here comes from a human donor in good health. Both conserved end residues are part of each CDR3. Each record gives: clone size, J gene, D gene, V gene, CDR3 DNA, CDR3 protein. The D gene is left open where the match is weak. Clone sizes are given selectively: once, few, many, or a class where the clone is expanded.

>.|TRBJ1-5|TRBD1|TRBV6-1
TGTGCCAGCACGGGACAGGGTTATAGCAATCAGCCCCAGCATTTT
CASTGQGYSNQPQHF
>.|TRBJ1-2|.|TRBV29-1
TGCAGCGCTCAGGGGATCGGATATGGCTACACCTTC
CSAQGIGYGYTF
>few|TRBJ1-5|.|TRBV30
TGTGCCTGGAGTGCCCACGGGGCAAGAAATCAGCCCCAGCATTTT
CAWSAHGARNQPQHF
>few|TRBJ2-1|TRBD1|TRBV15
TGTGCCACCAGCAGGGACAGGGTGGGGGAGCAGTTCTTC
CATSRDRVGEQFF
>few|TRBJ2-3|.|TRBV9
TGTGCCAGCAGCGTAGACAGGACAGTCACAGATACGCAGTATTTT
CASSVDRTVTDTQYF
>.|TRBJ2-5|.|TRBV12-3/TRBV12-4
TGTGCCAGCAGTGGGGGGACTGGAGGGGGAATAGAGACCCAGTACTTC
CASSGGTGGGIETQYF
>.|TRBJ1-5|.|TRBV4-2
TGTGCCAGCAGCCAAGGTCAGTCTGTTAGTCAGCCCCAGCATTTT
CASSQGQSVSQPQHF
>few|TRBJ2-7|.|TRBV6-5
TGTGCCAGCAGTTACTCGACGGCCCAGGGAAACGAGCAGTACTTC
CASSYSTAQGNEQYF
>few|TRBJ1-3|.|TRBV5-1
TGCGCCAGCAGCTTGGACGGCGTGGAAAACACCATATATTTT
CASSLDGVENTIYF
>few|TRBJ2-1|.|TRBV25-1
TGTGCCAGCAGCCATGGACAGCAGCTTTACAATGAGCAGTTCTTC
CASSHGQQLYNEQFF
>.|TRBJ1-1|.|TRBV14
TGTGCCAGCAGGGCGGGGACTGAAGCTTTCTTT
CASRAGTEAFF
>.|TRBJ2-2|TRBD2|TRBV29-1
TGCAGCGCTACTAGCGCCAAAAAGCCCGCCACCGGGGAGCTGTTTTTT
CSATSAKKPATGELFF
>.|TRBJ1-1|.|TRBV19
TGTGCCAGTAGTGCAGCAGGGTATGGGAACACTGAAGCTTTCTTT
CASSAAGYGNTEAFF
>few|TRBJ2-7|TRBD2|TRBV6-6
TGTGCCAGCAGTTACTCTGCGGGGGTATCCTACGAGCAGTACTTC
CASSYSAGVSYEQYF
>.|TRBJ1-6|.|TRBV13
TGTGCCAGCAGCCTAAAGACAGTTTATAATTCACCCCTCCACTTT
CASSLKTVYNSPLHF
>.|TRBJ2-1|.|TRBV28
TGTGCCAGCAGTCCCCAGGCTCGGGCCCTCGGTGAGCAGTTCTTC
CASSPQARALGEQFF
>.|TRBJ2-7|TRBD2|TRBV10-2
TGCGCCAGCATCCCCCCCGGGACTAGCCCCTACGAGCAGTACTTC
CASIPPGTSPYEQYF
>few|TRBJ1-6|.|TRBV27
TGTGCCAGCAGTTTACTTGCGGAGGGGTTCGAGGTCGGTTCACCCCTCCACTTT
CASSLLAEGFEVGSPLHF
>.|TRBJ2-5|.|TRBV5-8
TGTGCCAGCAGCTTGGGGACGGCGGCAGAGACCCAGTACTTC
CASSLGTAAETQYF
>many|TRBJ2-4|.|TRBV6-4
TGTGCCAGCAGTGAGTCCCAGGGGGGTTTCGGCATTCAGTACTTC
CASSESQGGFGIQYF
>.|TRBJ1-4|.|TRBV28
TGTGCCAGCAGTCCTCCCGGGGTAACTAATGAAAAACTGTTTTTT
CASSPPGVTNEKLFF
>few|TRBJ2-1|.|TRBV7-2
TGTGCCAGCTCCTACAATGAGCAGTTCTTC
CASSYNEQFF
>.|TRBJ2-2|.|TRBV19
TGTGCCAGTAGTATCCGGTCGCAGGGAGCGAACACCGGGGAGCTGTTTTTT
CASSIRSQGANTGELFF